Each of the 19 T cell receptor beta chains below was sequenced from the same sample in a study of cytomegalovirus exposure and HLA in healthy donors. 60 Vbeta and 13 Jbeta primers were used in PCR. Data came from immunoSEQ multiplex PCR; TCRdb stores just in-frame clones and leaves some out. The sample lists roughly 89,000 clones, 81% occurring once. Sample: PBMCs. These TCRs come from a woman in her twenties or thirties in good health and CMV-seronegative.

The chain carries TRBV11-2 and TRBJ2-1; weak D call: TRBD2 (6 bases). The CDR3 consists of 18 residues. CDR1 and CDR2 (germline): SGHAT, FQNNGV. Trimming removed 1 base at V and 2 bases at J, with 18 bases between. The CDR3 sequence is CASSLGVRRDGTYNEQFF. CDR3 sequence (DNA): TGTGCCAGCAGCTTAGGGGTCAGGCGGGACGGCACCTACAATGAGCAGTTCTTC. The full variable domain, with the rest looked up from reference TRBV11-2 and TRBJ2-1, is EAGVAQSPRYKIIEKRQSVAFWCNPISGHATLYWYQQILGQGPKLLIQFQNNGVVDDSQLPKDRFSAERLKGVDSTLKIQPAKLEDSAVYLCASSLGVRRDGTYNEQFFGPGTRLTVL.

Note on this clone: Germline and junction disagree at one end, which may indicate a read error. The V gene is TRBV7-9, the J gene TRBJ2-7, with D tentatively TRBD1 (5 bases). The germline V gene encodes CDR1 SEHNR and CDR2 FQNEAQ (reference sequence). CDR3 length: 15 residues. CDR3 coding DNA: TGTTCCAGCAGTAAAACCACAGGAATCTCCTACGAGCAGTACTTC. Translating it yields CSSSKTTGISYEQYF.

The chain uses TRBV5-4 and TRBJ2-7; 15 bases agree with TRBD2. The V gene's germline CDR1 is SGHNT and CDR2 YYREEE (reference sequence). Trimming took 4 bases from V and 3 from J; bases not matched to a gene: 8. The CDR3 extends over 17 amino acids. The CDR3 loop reads CASSPPGLAGGIYEQYF. The CDR3 coding sequence is TGTGCCAGCAGCCCGCCGGGACTAGCGGGAGGTATCTACGAGCAGTACTTC.

Only one count was recorded for this clone. CDR3 in amino acids: CASSPFRTEQYF. The CDR3 DNA is TGTGCCAGCAGCCCCTTTAGGACTGAGCAGTACTTC. The rearrangement uses TRBV13 and TRBJ2-7; D perhaps matches TRBD2 (5 bases). Looked up from germline, CDR1 is PRHDT and CDR2 is FYEKMQ (reference sequence). The germline V and J ends were trimmed by 5 bases and 7 bases, with 12 bases remaining between them. CDR3 length: 12 amino acids.

The genes are TRBV2 and TRBJ2-2; TRBD2 matches at 9 bases. This CDR3 is 15 amino acids long. CDR1 and CDR2 from the germline V gene are SNHLY and FYNNEI. The ends lost 4 bases at V and 6 bases at J; junction bases unmatched: 6. CDR3 bases: TGTGCCAGCAGTGGTGGGACTAGCCTCTCCGGGGAGCTGTTTTTT. This codes for CASSGGTSLSGELFF.

This chain uses TRBV20-1 with TRBJ2-7; TRBD1 matches 10 bases. Germline V gene lookup returns CDR1 DFQATT and CDR2 SNEGSKA (reference sequence). This CDR3 is 11 amino acids long. V was clipped by 5 bases and J by 6 bases; unmatched bases: 1. CDR3 protein: CSAGDRGEQYF. The CDR3 DNA follows: TGCAGTGCTGGGGACAGGGGCGAGCAGTACTTC.

This chain joins TRBV14 and TRBJ1-2; no reliable D call. Trimming removed 4 bases at V and 5 bases at J, with 17 bases between. Germline CDR1 is SGHDN and CDR2 is FVKESK. The CDR3 consists of 15 residues. The CDR3 DNA reads TGTGCCAGCAGCCCCTTCTTGGAGGCAAATTATGGCTACACCTTC. This gives the protein CASSPFLEANYGYTF.

The chain recombines TRBV5-8 with TRBJ2-3; D might be TRBD2 (5 bases). Looked up from germline, CDR1 is SGHTS and CDR2 is YDEGEE. V lost 3 bases to trimming and J lost 2 bases, with 13 bases between them. The CDR3 is 15 amino acids. The CDR3 DNA is TGTGCCAGCAGCTCCAGGAGGACCAACACAGATACGCAGTATTTT. Its protein product is CASSSRRTNTDTQYF.

About this clone: Within the sample, other DNA sequences also encode this same CDR3. V and J are TRBV9 and TRBJ2-1; perhaps TRBD2 as D (6 bases). V was cut by 0 bases and J by 9 bases, with 13 bases left in between. CDR3 length: 14 residues. Germline-derived CDR1 and CDR2 are SGDLS and YYNGEE. The CDR3 sequence: CASSVARGTGEQFF. DNA of the CDR3: TGTGCCAGCAGCGTAGCCCGGGGGACGGGTGAGCAGTTCTTC.

The V call is TRBV30, the J call TRBJ2-1; 12 bases are shared with TRBD2. V shed 3 bases and J 7 bases; nucleotides not matched to a gene: 7. Germline CDR1 is GTSNPN and CDR2 is SVGIG (reference sequence). This CDR3 region has 15 residues. This chain's CDR3 is CAWRTSGRGWNEQFF. The CDR3 region has the DNA TGTGCCTGGAGGACTAGCGGGAGAGGTTGGAATGAGCAGTTCTTC.

The rearrangement joins TRBV5-1 to TRBJ1-6; D not resolved. This CDR3 is built from 14 residues. The germline CDR1 and CDR2 sequences are SGHRS and YFSETQ. Deletions cut 0 bases from V and 5 bases from J, with 6 bases between. DNA for the CDR3: TGCGCCAGCAGCTTGGTGGCAGATAATTCACCCCTCCACTTT. Encoded protein: CASSLVADNSPLHF.

The chain is built from TRBV5-6 and TRBJ1-5, with 9 bases fitting TRBD1. This CDR3 has 15 amino acids. Trimming at V came to 3 bases and at J to 5 bases, leaving 6 bases not matched to a gene. CDR1 is SGHDT, CDR2 YYEEEE, per germline. The CDR3 sequence: CASSYTGQGYQPQHF. In DNA form, the CDR3 reads TGTGCCAGCAGCTACACGGGACAGGGATATCAGCCCCAGCATTTT.

V and J are TRBV5-1 and TRBJ1-3, with 9 bases aligning to TRBD1. The CDR3 length is 15 residues. Trimming cost V 3 bases and J 0 bases; bases outside gene matches: 1. Germline CDR1 is SGHRS and CDR2 is YFSETQ. The DNA of the CDR3 is TGCGCCAGCAGCTCGACAGGGGGCTCTGGAAACACCATATATTTT. Translating gives CASSSTGGSGNTIYF. The full variable domain, completed using reference TRBV5-1 and TRBJ1-3, is KAGVTQTPRYLIKTRGQQVTLSCSPISGHRSVSWYQQTPGQGLQFLFEYFSETQRNKGNFPGRFSGRQFSNSRSEMNVSTLELGDSALYLCASSSTGGSGNTIYFGEGSWLTVV.

The J gene is TRBJ2-7, the V gene TRBV2; 12 positions agree with TRBD2. CDR3 length equals 12 residues. CDR1 and CDR2 from the germline V gene are SNHLY and FYNNEI. The ends lost 6 bases at V and 6 bases at J; junction bases unmatched: 0. The CDR3 here is CASRLAGGEQYF. DNA for the CDR3: TGTGCCAGCAGACTAGCGGGAGGCGAGCAGTACTTC.

Points on this clone: One end of the junction does not line up with germline, which may come from a read error. The chain carries TRBV6-1 and TRBJ2-7; 11 bases map to TRBD2. Germline CDR1 MNHNS, CDR2 SASEGT. The CDR3 has 15 residues. This CDR3 is CASRKLAGASHEQYF. The CDR3, as DNA: TGTGCCAGCAGGAAACTAGCGGGAGCCTCCCACGAGCAGTACTTC.

In its sample, this clone was seen once. The chain has TRBV28 and TRBJ2-7, with TRBD1 as a possible D gene (6 bases). The CDR3 has 16 residues. V was pared by 3 bases and J by 3 bases, with 18 bases between. Germline V gene sequence: CDR1 MDHEN, CDR2 SYDVKM. CDR3 sequence: CASSFVGVRGHYEQYF. The CDR3 coding sequence is TGTGCCAGCAGTTTTGTGGGGGTCAGGGGACACTACGAGCAGTACTTC.

This clone was detected only a few times. The chain is built from TRBV30 and TRBJ2-1; TRBD1 matches at 12 bases. Germline V gene sequence: CDR1 GTSNPN, CDR2 SVGIG (reference sequence). The CDR3 sequence is 14 residues long. V trimming: 4 bases; J trimming: 10 bases; junction bases outside the gene matches: 8. The CDR3 sequence: CAWTPGQGAGEQFF. The CDR3 nucleotides are TGTGCCTGGACTCCGGGACAGGGGGCAGGAGAGCAGTTCTTC.

This clone was seen only once. CDR3 DNA sequence: TGTGCCAGCAGTTTCAGGACTCAGAACGGTGAAAAACTGTTTTTT. It is translated as CASSFRTQNGEKLFF. The J gene is TRBJ1-4, the V gene TRBV28; D unclear. Germline CDR1 MDHEN, CDR2 SYDVKM. Trimming removed 3 bases from V and 7 bases from J, with 15 bases in between. This CDR3 is 15 amino acids long. The full variable domain, its missing parts supplied by reference TRBV28 and TRBJ1-4, is DVKVTQSSRYLVKRTGEKVFLECVQDMDHENMFWYRQDPGLGLRLIYFSYDVKMKEKGDIPEGYSVSREKKERFSLILESASTNQTSMYLCASSFRTQNGEKLFFGSGTQLSVL.

This rearrangement joins TRBV7-6 to TRBJ2-1, with D possibly TRBD2 on 6 matching bases. The CDR3 sequence is 13 residues long. Germline values: CDR1 SGHVS, CDR2 FNYEAQ. The ends were cut back, 4 bases at V and 9 bases at J, with 13 bases in the middle. The DNA for the CDR3 is TGTGCCAGCAGCTCCGGAGGGCCGGGTGAGCAGTTCTTC. Translating gives CASSSGGPGEQFF.